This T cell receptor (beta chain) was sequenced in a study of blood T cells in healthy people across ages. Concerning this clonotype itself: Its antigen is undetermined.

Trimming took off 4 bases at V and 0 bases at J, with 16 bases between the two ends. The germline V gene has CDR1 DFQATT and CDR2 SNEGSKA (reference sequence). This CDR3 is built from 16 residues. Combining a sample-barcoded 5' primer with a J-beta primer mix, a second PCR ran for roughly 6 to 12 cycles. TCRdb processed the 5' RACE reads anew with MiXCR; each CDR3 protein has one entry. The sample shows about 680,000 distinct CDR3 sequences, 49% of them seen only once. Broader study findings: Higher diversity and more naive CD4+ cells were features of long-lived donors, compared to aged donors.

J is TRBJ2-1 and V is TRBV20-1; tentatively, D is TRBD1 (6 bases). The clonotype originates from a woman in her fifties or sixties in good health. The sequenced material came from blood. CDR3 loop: CSATEWTASSYNEQFF. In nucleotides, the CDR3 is TGCAGTGCTACTGAGTGGACAGCGAGCTCCTACAATGAGCAGTTCTTC.